Listed below are T cell receptor beta chains from one sample, sequenced in a study of blood T cell repertoires in COVID-19. The protocol was immunoSEQ multiplex PCR, while the TCRdb copy is restricted to in-frame clones and leaves out a portion. Altogether about 55,000 clones are present, around 83% being singletons, with the ten largest covering about 1.8%. Sequences were obtained from peripheral blood. The source is a woman aged 55-75 years with acute or convalescent COVID-19. Each CDR3 is given without its conserved first and last residue. D genes are given only for firm matches.

J: TRBJ1-5; V: TRBV28; D: TRBD1; CDR3: ASTEVGTGVQPQH
J: TRBJ2-1; V: TRBV7-3; D: TRBD2; CDR3: ASSWMGESGNNEQF
J: TRBJ1-5; V: TRBV9; D: TRBD1; CDR3: ASSPGDRGQGGNQPQH
J: TRBJ2-7; V: TRBV14; D: -; CDR3: ASSQVIRGEQY
J: TRBJ2-7; V: TRBV9; D: TRBD2; CDR3: ASSAQPGLASTEQY
J: TRBJ1-1; V: TRBV18; D: TRBD1; CDR3: ASSQGAFSEAF
J: TRBJ1-2; V: TRBV18; D: -; CDR3: ASSIARQSGYT
J: TRBJ2-7; V: TRBV18; D: TRBD1; CDR3: ASSPQGRGSEQY
J: TRBJ2-2; V: TRBV5-6; D: -; CDR3: ASTSAGELF
J: TRBJ1-6; V: TRBV18; D: TRBD1; CDR3: ASSPGGQQPLH
J: TRBJ1-1; V: TRBV5-6; D: TRBD1; CDR3: ASSIPGQGFGEAF
J: TRBJ1-1; V: TRBV24-1; D: TRBD1; CDR3: ATSDSSTGANTEAF
J: TRBJ1-2; V: TRBV30; D: TRBD1; CDR3: AWNRLKMTGTGVPYGYT
J: TRBJ1-2; V: TRBV6-5; D: TRBD1; CDR3: ASRRTGDFDYGYT
J: TRBJ1-1; V: TRBV29-1; D: TRBD1; CDR3: SVELTTGGRVITEAF
J: TRBJ1-2; V: TRBV20-1; D: TRBD1; CDR3: SARTGDGYT
J: TRBJ2-3; V: TRBV24-1; D: TRBD2; CDR3: ATSDLGTSGGADTQY